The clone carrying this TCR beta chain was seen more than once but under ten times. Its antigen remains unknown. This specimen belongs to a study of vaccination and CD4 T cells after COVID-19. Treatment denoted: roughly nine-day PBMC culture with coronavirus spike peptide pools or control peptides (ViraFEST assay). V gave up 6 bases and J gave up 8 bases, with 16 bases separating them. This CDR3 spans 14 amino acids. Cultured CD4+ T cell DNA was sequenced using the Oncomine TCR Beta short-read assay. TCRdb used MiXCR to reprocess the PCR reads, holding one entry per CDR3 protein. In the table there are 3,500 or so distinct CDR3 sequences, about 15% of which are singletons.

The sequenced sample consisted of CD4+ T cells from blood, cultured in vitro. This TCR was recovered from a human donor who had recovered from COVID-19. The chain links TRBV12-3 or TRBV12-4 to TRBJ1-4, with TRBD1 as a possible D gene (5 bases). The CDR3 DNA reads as TGTGCCAGCAGCTCAGGGTTACTGGTAGAAAAACTGTTTTTT. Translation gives CASSSGLLVEKLFF.